The sequence of this T cell receptor beta chain was determined in a study of monozygotic twins with inflammatory bowel disease. Findings and caveats of the study: A distinction between different T cell subtypes was not possible. No one strong IBD-associated signal or clonotype was supported. Using the inverse Simpson index, IBD patients had lower TCRbeta diversity than healthy co-twins.

A remark on this clonotype: The antigen is unknown.

CDR3 length: 15 amino acids. An approximately 2.6 ml blood sample was drawn per donor. TCRdb re-called the 5' RACE reads; one entry per CDR3 protein, DNA not given. Its table lists some 440,000 distinct CDR3 sequences. The source material was blood. The rearrangement links TRBV12-3 or TRBV12-4 to TRBJ2-5; absent DNA, TCRdb's TRBD1 call cannot be checked. This sequence originates from a human donor with ulcerative colitis or Crohn's disease, or a healthy co-twin of an affected twin (not recorded which). CDR3 protein: CASSPMDRGVETQYF.